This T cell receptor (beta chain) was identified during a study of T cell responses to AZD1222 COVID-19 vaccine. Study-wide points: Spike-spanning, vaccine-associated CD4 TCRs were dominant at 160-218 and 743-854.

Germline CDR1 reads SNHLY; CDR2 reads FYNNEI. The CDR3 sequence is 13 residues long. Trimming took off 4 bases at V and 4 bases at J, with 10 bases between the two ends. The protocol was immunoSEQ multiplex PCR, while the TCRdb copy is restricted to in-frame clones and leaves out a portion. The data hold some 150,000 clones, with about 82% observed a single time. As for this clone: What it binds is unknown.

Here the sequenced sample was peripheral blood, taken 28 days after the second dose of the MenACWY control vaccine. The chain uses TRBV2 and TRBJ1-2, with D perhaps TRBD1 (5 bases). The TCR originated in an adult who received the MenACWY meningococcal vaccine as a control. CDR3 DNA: TGTGCCAGCAGTGCAGACAGTCCCTATGGCTACACCTTC. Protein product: CASSADSPYGYTF. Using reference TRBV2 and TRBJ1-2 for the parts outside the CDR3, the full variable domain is EPEVTQTPSHQVTQMGQEVILRCVPISNHLYFYWYRQILGQKVEFLVSFYNNEISEKSEIFDDQFSVERPDGSNFTLKIRSTKLEDSAMYFCASSADSPYGYTFGSGTRLTVV.